This TCR beta chain was retrieved from a study of blood T cell repertoires in COVID-19. Study overall: Collection of acute and convalescent COVID-19 samples took place in the United States, Italy and Spain. PBMCs, B-cell-depleted T cells, or T cells provided the cDNA or gDNA that made up the material.

In the authors' methods: Amplification from reference gene primers served as the basis for estimated nucleated cell counts. Measured with immunoSEQ multiplex PCR; TCRdb has only the in-frame clones, and not every one. V and J calls and clone size are as listed in that table; D and trimming were resolved from the DNA. This table has around 210,000 clones, about nine tenths appearing once. Per germline, CDR1 LGHDT and CDR2 YNNKEL (reference sequence). The CDR3 consists of 16 residues. The V end lost 2 bases, the J end lost 5 bases, and 16 bases lay between the germline ends. The chain recombines TRBV3-1 (or the pseudogene TRBV3-2) with TRBJ1-5; a possible D gene is TRBD1 (5 bases). This receptor was identified in a woman between 65 and 79 years old with acute or convalescent COVID-19. Sequenced input: peripheral blood. CDR3 region: CASSQYRPSADQPQHF. CDR3 nucleotides: TGTGCCAGCAGCCAATACAGGCCATCTGCCGATCAGCCCCAGCATTTT.